Shown below are 11 T cell receptor beta chains from a single sample sequenced in a study of blood T cell repertoires in COVID-19. Repertoires were generated with immunoSEQ multiplex PCR, while TCRdb's copy carries only in-frame clones and drops some. This sample carries a few hundred thousand clones, about 79% of them seen once, and the ten largest clones take under 1.5%. Sequencing was performed on PBMCs or T cells enriched from blood (not recorded which). The receptor source for this set is a woman aged 40 to 55 with acute COVID-19.

The rearrangement joins TRBV7-2 to TRBJ2-1; 12 bases agree with TRBD1. V was clipped by 6 bases and J by 1 base; unmatched bases: 4. CDR3 length: 16 amino acids. The V gene's germline CDR1 is SGHTA and CDR2 FQGNSA. In DNA, the CDR3 is TGTGCCAGCAGGGGGACAGGGGGCCTTTCCTACAATGAGCAGTTCTTC. Amino acid sequence: CASRGTGGLSYNEQFF.

This clone was recorded only once. The gene calls are TRBV27 and TRBJ1-6; 7 nucleotides agree with TRBD1. CDR1 and CDR2 from the germline V gene are MNHEY and SMNVEV (reference sequence). Unmatched junction bases numbered 5, after V lost 8 bases and J lost 10 bases. This CDR3 has 12 residues. CDR3 sequence: CASGRGRSPLHF. CDR3 nucleotide sequence: TGTGCCAGCGGCAGGGGGAGGTCACCCCTCCACTTT.

This chain connects TRBV29-1 to TRBJ1-1, with 10 bases lining up with TRBD1. Germline V lookup: CDR1 SQVTM, CDR2 ANQGSEA. After removal of 7 bases from V and 4 bases from J, the junction contained 9 bases not matched to a gene. The CDR3 consists of 14 residues. CDR3 in amino acids: CSANDRGLGTEAFF. CDR3 bases: TGCAGCGCTAATGACAGGGGGCTAGGCACTGAAGCTTTCTTT.

V usage is TRBV19 and J usage is TRBJ1-2; D not resolved. This CDR3 has 13 residues. Trimming took off 3 bases at V and 2 bases at J, with 7 bases between the two ends. Per the germline V gene, CDR1 is LNHDA and CDR2 is SQIVND (reference sequence). DNA for the CDR3: TGTGCCAGTAGTATCACCGAGAACTATGGCTACACCTTC. It codes for CASSITENYGYTF.

This chain links TRBV6-5 with TRBJ1-2, with TRBD1 identical over 12 bases. V shed 10 bases and J 3 bases; nucleotides not matched to a gene: 9. This CDR3 has 15 residues. Germline CDR1 is MNHEY and CDR2 is SVGAGI. The CDR3 loop is CATVGQGARYYGYTF. In DNA, the CDR3 is TGTGCCACCGTGGGACAGGGGGCGCGTTACTATGGCTACACCTTC.

The V and J genes are TRBV24-1 and TRBJ1-2; TRBD1 agrees at 8 bases. V was pared by 5 bases and J by 8 bases, with 3 bases of the junction left unmatched. This CDR3 spans 12 amino acids. CDR1 is KGHDR and CDR2 is SFDVKD in the germline V gene. In nucleotides, the CDR3 is TGTGCCACCAGTGGACAGGGGTGGGGCTACACCTTC. It is translated as CATSGQGWGYTF.

J is TRBJ2-3 and V is TRBV9, with D maybe TRBD2 (5 bases). CDR3 length equals 15 residues. V lost 0 bases to trimming and J lost 2 bases, with 10 bases between them. Per the germline V gene, CDR1 is SGDLS and CDR2 is YYNGEE. The CDR3 DNA reads as TGTGCCAGCAGCGTAGAGCCTAGCCTCACAGATACGCAGTATTTT. The encoded protein is CASSVEPSLTDTQYF.

The V call is TRBV7-6, the J call TRBJ2-1; the match to TRBD2 covers 11 bases. The trim removed 1 base at V and 9 bases at J, leaving 8 bases unmatched. CDR3 length: 16 residues. From germline, CDR1 is SGHVS and CDR2 FNYEAQ. This chain's CDR3 is CASSLVVLAGVGEQFF. In DNA form, the CDR3 reads TGTGCCAGCAGCTTAGTCGTACTAGCGGGAGTAGGTGAGCAGTTCTTC. The whole variable domain, remainder taken from reference TRBV7-6 and TRBJ2-1, is GAGVSQSPRYKVTKRGQDVALRCDPISGHVSLYWYRQALGQGPEFLTYFNYEAQQDKSGLPNDRFSAERPEGSISTLTIQRTEQRDSAMYRCASSLVVLAGVGEQFFGPGTRLTVL.

This CDR3 reads CASSAVVSGANVLTF. The CDR3 region has the DNA TGTGCCAGCAGCGCCGTAGTCTCTGGGGCCAACGTCCTGACTTTC. The gene calls are TRBV9 and TRBJ2-6, with no clear D. This CDR3 region has 15 residues. Looked up from germline, CDR1 is SGDLS and CDR2 is YYNGEE. V gave up 3 bases and J gave up 0 bases, with 7 bases separating them.

The DNA for the CDR3 is TGTGCCAGCAGTGAAGCGCTTCCAGCTGCGGGAGGGCCCTACGAGCAGTACTTC. Protein sequence: CASSEALPAAGGPYEQYF. The chain recombines TRBV2 with TRBJ2-7; 9 bases agree with TRBD2. The ends lost 0 bases at V and 2 bases at J; junction bases unmatched: 11. The CDR3 extends over 18 amino acids. Germline CDR1 is SNHLY and CDR2 is FYNNEI.

The chain carries TRBV30 and TRBJ1-2; D is unclear. CDR1 is GTSNPN, CDR2 SVGIG, per germline (reference sequence). The CDR3 totals 15 residues. With 0 bases removed from V and 2 bases from J, the gap between germline ends came to 13 bases. The CDR3 reads CAWSVDPSGNYGYTF. Here the CDR3 DNA reads TGTGCCTGGAGTGTAGACCCCTCGGGGAACTATGGCTACACCTTC.